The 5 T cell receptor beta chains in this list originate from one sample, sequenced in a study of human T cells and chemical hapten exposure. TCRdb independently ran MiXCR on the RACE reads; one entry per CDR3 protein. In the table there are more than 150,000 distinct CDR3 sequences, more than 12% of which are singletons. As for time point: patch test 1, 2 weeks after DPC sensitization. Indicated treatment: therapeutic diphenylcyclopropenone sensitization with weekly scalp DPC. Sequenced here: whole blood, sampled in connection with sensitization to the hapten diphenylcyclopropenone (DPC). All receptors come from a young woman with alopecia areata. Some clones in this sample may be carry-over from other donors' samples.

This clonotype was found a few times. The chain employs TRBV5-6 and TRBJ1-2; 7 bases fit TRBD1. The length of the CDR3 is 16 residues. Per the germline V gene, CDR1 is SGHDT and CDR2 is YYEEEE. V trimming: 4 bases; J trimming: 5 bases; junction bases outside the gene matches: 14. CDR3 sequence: CASSPRQGPLIYGYTF. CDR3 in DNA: TGTGCCAGCAGCCCCCGACAGGGCCCCCTCATTTATGGCTACACCTTC.

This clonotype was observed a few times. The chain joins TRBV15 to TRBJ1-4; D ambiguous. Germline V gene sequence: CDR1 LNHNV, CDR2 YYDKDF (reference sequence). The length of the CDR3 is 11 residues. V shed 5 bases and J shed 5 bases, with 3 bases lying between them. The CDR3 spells CATSGNEKLFF. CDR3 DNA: TGTGCCACCAGCGGGAATGAAAAACTGTTTTTT. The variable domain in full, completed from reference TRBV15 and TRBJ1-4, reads DAMVIQNPRYQVTQFGKPVTLSCSQTLNHNVMYWYQQKSSQAPKLLFHYYDKDFNNEADTPDNFQSRRPNTSFCFLDIRSPGLGDTAMYLCATSGNEKLFFGSGTQLSVL.

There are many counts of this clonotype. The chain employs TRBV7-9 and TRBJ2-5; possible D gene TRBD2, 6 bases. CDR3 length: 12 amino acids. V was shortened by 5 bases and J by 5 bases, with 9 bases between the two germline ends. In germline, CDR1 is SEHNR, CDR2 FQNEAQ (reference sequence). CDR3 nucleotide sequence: TGTGCCAGCAGCACACGGGGGGAGACCCAGTACTTC. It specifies CASSTRGETQYF.

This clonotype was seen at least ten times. CDR3 DNA sequence: TGTGCCAGCAGCTTAAGAGGGGATAATAGCAATCAGCCCCAGCATTTT. Its translation: CASSLRGDNSNQPQHF. J is TRBJ1-5 and V is TRBV11-2; D possibly corresponds to TRBD1 (5 bases). The germline V gene encodes CDR1 SGHAT and CDR2 FQNNGV. The CDR3 has 16 amino acids. The ends were cut back, 2 bases at V and 0 bases at J, with 11 bases in the middle.

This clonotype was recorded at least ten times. The CDR3 sequence: CASSQDDSYGYTF. CDR3 sequence (DNA): TGCGCCAGCAGCCAAGATGACAGCTATGGCTACACCTTC. The chain uses TRBV4-1 and TRBJ1-2; D may be TRBD1 (5 bases). CDR3 length equals 13 residues. V was clipped by 0 bases and J by 4 bases, with 6 bases between them. CDR1 is MGHRA and CDR2 is YSYEKL in the germline V gene.